This TCR beta chain stems from a study of cytomegalovirus exposure and HLA in healthy donors. Regarding the study as a whole: A cluster of highly shared sequence variants was likely a sequencing artifact. Reports state that TCR beta sequences accurately predicted most subjects' HLA-A and HLA-B alleles.

A word on this clone: As yet, its antigen is unknown.

A multiplex PCR was run with 60 Vbeta primers and 13 Jbeta primers. Assay used: immunoSEQ multiplex PCR; TCRdb lists only in-frame clones, some missing. The sample lists approximately 120,000 clones; less than 70% were seen once. Germline V lookup: CDR1 SGHDN, CDR2 FVKESK. This CDR3 has 14 amino acids. V is TRBV14 and J is TRBJ2-5; D is uncertain. Near its end, the DNA agrees better with TRBJ2-7, so the J call may be wrong. The receptor comes from a woman aged 70-85 years in good health and CMV-seropositive. Sequenced sample: PBMCs. In DNA, the CDR3 is TGTGCCAGCAGCCAAGTCGGCTTATACTACGAGCAGTACTTC. It yields the protein CASSQVGLYYEQYF.